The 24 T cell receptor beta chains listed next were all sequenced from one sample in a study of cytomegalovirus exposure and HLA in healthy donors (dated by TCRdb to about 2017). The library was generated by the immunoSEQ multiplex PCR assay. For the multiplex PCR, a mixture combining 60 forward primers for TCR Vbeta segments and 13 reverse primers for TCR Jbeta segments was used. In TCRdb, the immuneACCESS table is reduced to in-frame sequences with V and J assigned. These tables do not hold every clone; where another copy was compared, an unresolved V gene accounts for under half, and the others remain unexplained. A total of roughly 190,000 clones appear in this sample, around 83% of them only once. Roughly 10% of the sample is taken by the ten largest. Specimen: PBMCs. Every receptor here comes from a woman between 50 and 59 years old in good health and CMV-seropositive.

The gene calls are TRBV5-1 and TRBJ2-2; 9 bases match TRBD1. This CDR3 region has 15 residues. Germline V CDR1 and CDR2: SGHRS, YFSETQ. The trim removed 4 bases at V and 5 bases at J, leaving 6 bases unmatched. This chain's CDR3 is CASSVRQGGTGELFF. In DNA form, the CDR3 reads TGCGCCAGCAGCGTAAGACAGGGGGGGACCGGGGAGCTGTTTTTT.

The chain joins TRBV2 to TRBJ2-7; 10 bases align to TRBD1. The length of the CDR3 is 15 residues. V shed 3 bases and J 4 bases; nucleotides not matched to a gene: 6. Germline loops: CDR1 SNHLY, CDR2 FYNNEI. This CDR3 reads CASSEGTGDIYEQYF. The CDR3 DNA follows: TGTGCCAGCAGTGAGGGGACAGGGGACATATACGAGCAGTACTTC. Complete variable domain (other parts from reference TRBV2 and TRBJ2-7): EPEVTQTPSHQVTQMGQEVILRCVPISNHLYFYWYRQILGQKVEFLVSFYNNEISEKSEIFDDQFSVERPDGSNFTLKIRSTKLEDSAMYFCASSEGTGDIYEQYFGPGTRLTVT.

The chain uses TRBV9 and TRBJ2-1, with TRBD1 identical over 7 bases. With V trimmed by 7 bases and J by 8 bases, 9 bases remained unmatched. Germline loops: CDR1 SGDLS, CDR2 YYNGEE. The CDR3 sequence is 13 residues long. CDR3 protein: CASGKPTGYEQFF. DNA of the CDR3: TGTGCCAGCGGCAAACCGACAGGGTATGAGCAGTTCTTC.

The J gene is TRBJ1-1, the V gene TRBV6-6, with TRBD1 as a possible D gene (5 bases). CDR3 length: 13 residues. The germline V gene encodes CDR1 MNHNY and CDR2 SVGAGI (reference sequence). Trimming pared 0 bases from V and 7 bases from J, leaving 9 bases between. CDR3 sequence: CASSYSRQYEAFF. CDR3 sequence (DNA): TGTGCCAGCAGTTACTCCAGACAGTATGAAGCTTTCTTT.

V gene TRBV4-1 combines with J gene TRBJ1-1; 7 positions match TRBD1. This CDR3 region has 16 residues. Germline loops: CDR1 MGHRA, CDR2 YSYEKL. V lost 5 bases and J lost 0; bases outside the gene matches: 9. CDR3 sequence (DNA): TGCGCCAGCAGCAATAAGGGGGCGACGATGAACACTGAAGCTTTCTTT. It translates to CASSNKGATMNTEAFF.

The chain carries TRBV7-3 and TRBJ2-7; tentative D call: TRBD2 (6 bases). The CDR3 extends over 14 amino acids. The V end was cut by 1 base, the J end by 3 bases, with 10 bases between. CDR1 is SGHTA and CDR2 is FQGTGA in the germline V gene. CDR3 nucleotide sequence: TGTGCCAGCAGCTTAAGCGGCGGGGTCTACGAGCAGTACTTC. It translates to CASSLSGGVYEQYF.

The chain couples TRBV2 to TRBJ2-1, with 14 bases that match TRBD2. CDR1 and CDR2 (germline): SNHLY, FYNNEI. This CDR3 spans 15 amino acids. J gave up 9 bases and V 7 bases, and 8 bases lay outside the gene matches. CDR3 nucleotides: TGTGCCAGCACCAGACTAGCGGGGGGGCAGGTTGAGCAGTTCTTC. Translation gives CASTRLAGGQVEQFF.

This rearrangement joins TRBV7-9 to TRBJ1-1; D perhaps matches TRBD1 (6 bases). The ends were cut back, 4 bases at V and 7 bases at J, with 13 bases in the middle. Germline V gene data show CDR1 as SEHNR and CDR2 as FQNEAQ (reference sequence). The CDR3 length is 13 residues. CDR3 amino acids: CASSSGTPDEAFF. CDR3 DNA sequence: TGTGCCAGCAGCTCCGGGACACCAGATGAAGCTTTCTTT.

The CDR3: CSVERPPGGRYTF. In DNA form, the CDR3 reads TGCAGCGTTGAAAGGCCCCCCGGGGGACGCTACACCTTC. V and J are TRBV29-1 and TRBJ1-2; D may be TRBD1 (5 bases). Germline loops: CDR1 SQVTM, CDR2 ANQGSEA. The CDR3 runs 13 residues. The germline V and J ends were trimmed by 2 bases and 9 bases, with 16 bases remaining between them.

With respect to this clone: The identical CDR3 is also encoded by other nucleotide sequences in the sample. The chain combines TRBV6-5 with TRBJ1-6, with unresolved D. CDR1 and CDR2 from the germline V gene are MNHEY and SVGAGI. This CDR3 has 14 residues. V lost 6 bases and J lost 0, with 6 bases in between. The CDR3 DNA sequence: TGTGCCAGCAGGAGAAGCTCCTATAATTCACCCCTCCACTTT. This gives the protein CASRRSSYNSPLHF.

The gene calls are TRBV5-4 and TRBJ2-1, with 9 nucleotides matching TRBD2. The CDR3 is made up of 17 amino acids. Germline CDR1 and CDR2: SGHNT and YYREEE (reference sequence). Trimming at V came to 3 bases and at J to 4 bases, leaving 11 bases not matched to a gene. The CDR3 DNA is TGTGCCAGCAGCTCCGCCGGCGCGGGGGGGCGGTACAATGAGCAGTTCTTC. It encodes CASSSAGAGGRYNEQFF. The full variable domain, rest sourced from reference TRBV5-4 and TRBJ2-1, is ETGVTQSPTHLIKTRGQQVTLRCSSQSGHNTVSWYQQALGQGPQFIFQYYREEENGRGNFPPRFSGLQFPNYSSELNVNALELDDSALYLCASSSAGAGGRYNEQFFGPGTRLTVL.

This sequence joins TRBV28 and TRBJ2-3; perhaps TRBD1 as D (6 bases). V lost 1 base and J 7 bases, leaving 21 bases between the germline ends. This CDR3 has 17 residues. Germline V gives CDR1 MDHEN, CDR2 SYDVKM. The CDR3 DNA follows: TGTGCCAGCAGTTTATCCCTTTTAGCAGGGGCCGGGAATACGCAGTATTTT. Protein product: CASSLSLLAGAGNTQYF.

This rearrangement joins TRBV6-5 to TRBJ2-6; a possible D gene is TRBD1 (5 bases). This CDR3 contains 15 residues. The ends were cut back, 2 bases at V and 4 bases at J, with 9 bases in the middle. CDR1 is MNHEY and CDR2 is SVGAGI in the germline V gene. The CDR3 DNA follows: TGTGCCAGCAGTTACGATGGGGCAGGGGCCAACGTCCTGACTTTC. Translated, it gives CASSYDGAGANVLTF.

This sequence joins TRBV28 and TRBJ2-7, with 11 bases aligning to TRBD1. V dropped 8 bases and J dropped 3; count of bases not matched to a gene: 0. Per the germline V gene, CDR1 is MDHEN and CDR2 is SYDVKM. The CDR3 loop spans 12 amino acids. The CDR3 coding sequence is TGTGCCAGCGGGACAGGGGGCTACGAGCAGTACTTC. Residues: CASGTGGYEQYF.

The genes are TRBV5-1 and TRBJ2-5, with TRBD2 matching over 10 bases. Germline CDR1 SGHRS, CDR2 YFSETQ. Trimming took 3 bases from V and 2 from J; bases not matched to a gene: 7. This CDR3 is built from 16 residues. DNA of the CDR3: TGCGCCAGCAGCTACGGACTAGCGGATAAGCAAGAGACCCAGTACTTC. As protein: CASSYGLADKQETQYF.

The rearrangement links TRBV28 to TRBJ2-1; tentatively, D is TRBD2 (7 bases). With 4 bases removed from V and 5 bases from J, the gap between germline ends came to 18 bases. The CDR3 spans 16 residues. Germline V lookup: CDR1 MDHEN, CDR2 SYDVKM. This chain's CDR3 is CASSYGSAGAHNEQFF. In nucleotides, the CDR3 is TGTGCCAGCAGTTATGGATCTGCGGGGGCCCACAATGAGCAGTTCTTC.

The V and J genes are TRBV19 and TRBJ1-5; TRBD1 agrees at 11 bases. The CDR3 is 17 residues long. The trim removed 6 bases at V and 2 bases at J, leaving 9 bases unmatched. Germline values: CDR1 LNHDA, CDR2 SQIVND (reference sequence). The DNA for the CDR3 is TGTGCCAGTAGAGGACAGGGGGCAACTATAGGCAATCAGCCCCAGCATTTT. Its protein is CASRGQGATIGNQPQHF.

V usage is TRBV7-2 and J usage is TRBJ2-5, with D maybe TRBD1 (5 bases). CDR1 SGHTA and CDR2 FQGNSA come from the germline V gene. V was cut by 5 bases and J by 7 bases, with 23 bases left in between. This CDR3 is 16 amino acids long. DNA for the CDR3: TGTGCCAGCAGCCTCGGATCGACAGCCCCCAAAGGGACCCAGTACTTC. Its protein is CASSLGSTAPKGTQYF.

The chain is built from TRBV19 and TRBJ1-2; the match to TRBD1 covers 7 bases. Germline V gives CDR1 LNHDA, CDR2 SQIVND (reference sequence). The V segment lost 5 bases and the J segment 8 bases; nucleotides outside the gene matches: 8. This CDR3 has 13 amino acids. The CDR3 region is CASSGQGDGGYTF. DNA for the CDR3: TGTGCCAGTAGTGGTCAGGGGGATGGCGGCTACACCTTC. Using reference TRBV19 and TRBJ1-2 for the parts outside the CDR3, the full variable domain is DGGITQSPKYLFRKEGQNVTLSCEQNLNHDAMYWYRQDPGQGLRLIYYSQIVNDFQKGDIAEGYSVSREKKESFPLTVTSAQKNPTAFYLCASSGQGDGGYTFGSGTRLTVV.

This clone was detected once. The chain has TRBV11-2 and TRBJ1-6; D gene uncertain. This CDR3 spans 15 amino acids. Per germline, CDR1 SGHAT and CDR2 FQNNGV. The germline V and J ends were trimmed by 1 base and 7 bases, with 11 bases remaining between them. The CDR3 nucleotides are TGTGCCAGCAGCTTAGCGGTCGGAGAAAATTCACCCCTCCACTTT. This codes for CASSLAVGENSPLHF.

In DNA form, the CDR3 reads TGTGCCTGGAGTGTGGCACACACTGAAGCTTTCTTT. Translating gives CAWSVAHTEAFF. The gene calls are TRBV30 and TRBJ1-1; D not resolved. CDR3 length: 12 residues. Germline CDR1 GTSNPN, CDR2 SVGIG (reference sequence). Trimming removed 0 bases from V and 3 bases from J, with 5 bases in between.

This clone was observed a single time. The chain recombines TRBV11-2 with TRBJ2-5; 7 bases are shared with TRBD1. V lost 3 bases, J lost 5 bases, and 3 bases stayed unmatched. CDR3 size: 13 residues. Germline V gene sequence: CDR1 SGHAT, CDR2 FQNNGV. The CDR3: CASSFDRVETQYF. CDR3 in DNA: TGTGCCAGCAGCTTCGACAGGGTGGAGACCCAGTACTTC. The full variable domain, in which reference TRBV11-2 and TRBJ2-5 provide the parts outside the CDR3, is EAGVAQSPRYKIIEKRQSVAFWCNPISGHATLYWYQQILGQGPKLLIQFQNNGVVDDSQLPKDRFSAERLKGVDSTLKIQPAKLEDSAVYLCASSFDRVETQYFGPGTRLLVL.

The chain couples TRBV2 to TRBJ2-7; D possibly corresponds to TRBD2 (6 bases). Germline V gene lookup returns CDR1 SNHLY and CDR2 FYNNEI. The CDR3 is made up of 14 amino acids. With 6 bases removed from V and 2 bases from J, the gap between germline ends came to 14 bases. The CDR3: CASRPGLAAYEQYF. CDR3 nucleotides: TGTGCCAGCAGACCGGGACTCGCGGCCTACGAGCAGTACTTC.

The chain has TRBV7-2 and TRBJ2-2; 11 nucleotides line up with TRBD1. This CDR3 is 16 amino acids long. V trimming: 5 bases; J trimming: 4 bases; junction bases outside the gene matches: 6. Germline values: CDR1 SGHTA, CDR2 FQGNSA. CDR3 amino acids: CASSLRTGGSTGELFF. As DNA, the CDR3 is TGTGCCAGCAGCCTCCGGACAGGGGGCAGCACCGGGGAGCTGTTTTTT. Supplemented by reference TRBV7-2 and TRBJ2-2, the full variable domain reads GAGVSQSPSNKVTEKGKDVELRCDPISGHTALYWYRQSLGQGLEFLIYFQGNSAPDKSGLPSDRFSAERTGGSVSTLTIQRTQQEDSAVYLCASSLRTGGSTGELFFGEGSRLTVL.